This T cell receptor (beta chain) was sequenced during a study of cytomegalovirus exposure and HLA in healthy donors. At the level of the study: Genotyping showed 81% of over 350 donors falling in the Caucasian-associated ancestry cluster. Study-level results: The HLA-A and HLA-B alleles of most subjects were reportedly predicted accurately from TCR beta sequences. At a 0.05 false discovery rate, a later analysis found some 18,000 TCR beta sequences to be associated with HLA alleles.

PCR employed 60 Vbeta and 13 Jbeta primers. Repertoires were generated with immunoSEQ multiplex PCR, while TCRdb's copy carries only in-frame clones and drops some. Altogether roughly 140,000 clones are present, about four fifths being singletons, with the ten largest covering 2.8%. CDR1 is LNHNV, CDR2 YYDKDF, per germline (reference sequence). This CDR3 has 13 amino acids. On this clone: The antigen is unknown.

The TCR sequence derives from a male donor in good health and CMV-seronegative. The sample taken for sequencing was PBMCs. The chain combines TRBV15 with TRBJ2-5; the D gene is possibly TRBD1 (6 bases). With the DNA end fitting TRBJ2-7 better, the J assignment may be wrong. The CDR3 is CATSGTLPYEQYF. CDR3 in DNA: TGTGCCACCAGCGGGACACTTCCTTACGAGCAGTACTTC.